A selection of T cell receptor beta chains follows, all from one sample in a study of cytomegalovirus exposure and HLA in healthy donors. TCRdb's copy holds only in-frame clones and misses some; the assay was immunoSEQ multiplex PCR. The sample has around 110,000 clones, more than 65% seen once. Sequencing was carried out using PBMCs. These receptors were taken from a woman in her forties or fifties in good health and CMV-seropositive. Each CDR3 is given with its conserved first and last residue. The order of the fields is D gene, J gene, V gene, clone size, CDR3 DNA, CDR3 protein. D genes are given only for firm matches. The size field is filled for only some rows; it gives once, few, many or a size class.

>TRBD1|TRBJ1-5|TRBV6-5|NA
TGTGCCAGCAGTTCGACAGGGTCTAATTTAGCCCAGCATTTT
CASSSTGSNLAQHF
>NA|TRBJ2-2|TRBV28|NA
TGTGCCAGCAGTTTCCAGGGCCCGAACACCGGGGAGCTGTTTTTT
CASSFQGPNTGELFF
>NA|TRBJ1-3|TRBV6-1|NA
TGTGCCAGCAGTGAAGTTGAGGGAAACACCATATATTTT
CASSEVEGNTIYF
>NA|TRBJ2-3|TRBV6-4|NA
TGTGCCAGCCGTCTCTCGGGACAAAGGGCAGATACGCAGTATTTT
CASRLSGQRADTQYF
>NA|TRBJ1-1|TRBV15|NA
TGTGCCACTACGACGGGGGGGAACACTGAAGCTTTCTTT
CATTTGGNTEAFF
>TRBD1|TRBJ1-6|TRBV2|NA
TGTGCCAGCAGTTCACAGGGGGGGAGTTCACCCCTCCACTTT
CASSSQGGSSPLHF
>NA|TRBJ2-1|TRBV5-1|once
TGCGCCAGCAGCCAGGACGCGGGCGGCTACAATGAGCAGTTCTTC
CASSQDAGGYNEQFF
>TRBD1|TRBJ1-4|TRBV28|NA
TGTGCCAGCAGACTCGGACAGGGGCCCTTTTCTACTGAAAAACTGTTTTTT
CASRLGQGPFSTEKLFF
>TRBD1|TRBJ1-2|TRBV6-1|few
TGTGCCAGCAGCCGACAGGGGGCCTATGGCTACACCTTC
CASSRQGAYGYTF
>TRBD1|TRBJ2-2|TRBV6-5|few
TGTGCCAGCGGGGTTACAGGGGAAACCGGGGAGCTGTTTTTT
CASGVTGETGELFF
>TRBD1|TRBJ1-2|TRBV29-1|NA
TGCAGCGTTGAAGCCGACAGGGGGGCCGCGCCCTTCCCAAACTATGGCTACACCTTC
CSVEADRGAAPFPNYGYTF
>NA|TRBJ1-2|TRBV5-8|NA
TGTGCCAGCAGCTTGTACAGAGGGGGCTATGGCTACACCTTC
CASSLYRGGYGYTF
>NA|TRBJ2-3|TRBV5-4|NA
TGTGCCAGCAGCTTGCAGGGGAGAGATGCAGATACGCAGTATTTT
CASSLQGRDADTQYF
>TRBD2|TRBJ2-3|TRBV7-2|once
TGTGCCAGCAGCCCCGGGACTAGCGTTTCAGATACGCAGTATTTT
CASSPGTSVSDTQYF
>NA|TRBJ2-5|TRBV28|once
NA
CASSFLAGSLRETQYF
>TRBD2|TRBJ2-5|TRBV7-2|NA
TGTGCCAGCAGCTTGGCCGCTAGCGGGGGGGGGCAAGAGACCCAGTACTTC
CASSLAASGGGQETQYF
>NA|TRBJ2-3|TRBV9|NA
TGTGCCAGCAGCACCCAGGACACATCCCAATTTGATACGCAGTATTTT
CASSTQDTSQFDTQYF
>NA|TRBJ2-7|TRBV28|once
TGTGCCAGCAGCACCCCCTCGGGAGCCCCCTCCTACGAGCAGTACTTC
CASSTPSGAPSYEQYF
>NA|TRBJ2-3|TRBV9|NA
TGTGCCAGCAGCGTAGACCTCCCATCGCTCGGAGATACGCAGTATTTT
CASSVDLPSLGDTQYF
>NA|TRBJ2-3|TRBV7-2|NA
TGTGCCAGCAGCGTGCGGCGGGCTCTCACAGATACGCAGTATTTT
CASSVRRALTDTQYF
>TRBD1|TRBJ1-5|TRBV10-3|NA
TGTGCCAGCAGACAGCCGGGACAGGGGTTTAATCAGCCCCAGCATTTT
CASRQPGQGFNQPQHF
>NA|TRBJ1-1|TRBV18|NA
TGTGCCAGCTCACCAGAGTTTTTGAACACTGAAGCTTTCTTT
CASSPEFLNTEAFF
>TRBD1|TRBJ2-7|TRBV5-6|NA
TGTGCCAGCAGCTTCGGGGCGGGTACAGGGGGGTACGAGCAGTACTTC
CASSFGAGTGGYEQYF
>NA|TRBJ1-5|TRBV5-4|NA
TGTGCCAGCAGCCTCGGCGGGGGACAGCCCCAGCATTTT
CASSLGGGQPQHF
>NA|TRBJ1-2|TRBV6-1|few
TGTGCCAGCAGCGTCGGGAGACGCGGCTACACCTTC
CASSVGRRGYTF
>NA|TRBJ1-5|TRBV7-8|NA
TGTGCCAGCAGCTTAGGAGGCGGGAATCAGCCCCAGCATTTT
CASSLGGGNQPQHF
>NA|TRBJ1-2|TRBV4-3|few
TGCGCCAGCAGCCAGTCCCTTTCTTGGGGCGCGCAGGGCTACACCTTC
CASSQSLSWGAQGYTF
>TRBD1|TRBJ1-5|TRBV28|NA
TGTGCCAGCAGCGCCGGGACAGGGGGCCTCGCGGGCAATCAGCCCCAGCATTTT
CASSAGTGGLAGNQPQHF
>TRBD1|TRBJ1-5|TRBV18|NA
TGTGCCAGCTCACCACAGGGGGACAGGGGCCTCCCCCAGCATTTT
CASSPQGDRGLPQHF
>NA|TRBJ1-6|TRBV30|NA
TGTGCCTGGGACAGTGGTAATTCACCCCTCCACTTT
CAWDSGNSPLHF
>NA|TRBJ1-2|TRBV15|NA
TGTGCCACCAGCAGAGATCCGACAGGCGCTGGCTACACCTTC
CATSRDPTGAGYTF
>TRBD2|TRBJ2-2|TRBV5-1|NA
TGCGCCAGCAGCCTATTGGAGCGGGGGGCTAACGGGGAGCTGTTTTTT
CASSLLERGANGELFF
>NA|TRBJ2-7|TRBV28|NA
TGTGCCAGCTATGGGACACCGCCTAGAGAGCAGTACTTC
CASYGTPPREQYF
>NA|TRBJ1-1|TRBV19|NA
TGTGCCAGTACTGGCGGAGGCGGAGCGATGAACACTGAAGCTTTCTTT
CASTGGGGAMNTEAFF
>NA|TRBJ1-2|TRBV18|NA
TGTGCCAGCTCACCAAATACGGTTCAGGATGGCTACACCTTC
CASSPNTVQDGYTF
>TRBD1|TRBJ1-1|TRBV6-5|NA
TGTGCCAGCAGTCGACAGGGGAGGGACACTGAAGCTTTCTTT
CASSRQGRDTEAFF
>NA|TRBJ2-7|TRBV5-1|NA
TGCGCCAGCAGCTTGACCGGGGTCGAGCAGTACTTC
CASSLTGVEQYF
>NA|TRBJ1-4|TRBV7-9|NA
TGTTCCAGCAGCCTGGGGGGGAAAAATGAAAAACTGTTTTTT
CSSSLGGKNEKLFF
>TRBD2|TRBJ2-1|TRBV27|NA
TGTGCCAGCTGGCCCGGGGGGTCCTACAATGAGCAGTTCTTC
CASWPGGSYNEQFF
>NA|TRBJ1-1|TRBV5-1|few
TGCGCCAGCAGCGACCGGACAGACGCGAACACTGAAGCTTTCTTT
CASSDRTDANTEAFF
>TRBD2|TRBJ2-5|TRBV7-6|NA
TGTGCCAGCAGCCCTGGGGTAGCGGGGGGCCAAGAGACCCAGTACTTC
CASSPGVAGGQETQYF
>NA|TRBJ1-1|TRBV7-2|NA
TGTGCCAGCAGCTTAAGGCAGACAATGAACACTGAAGCTTTCTTT
CASSLRQTMNTEAFF
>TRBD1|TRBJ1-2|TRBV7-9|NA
TGTGCCAGCAGCTTAGGACAGGGTAACTATGGCTACACCTTC
CASSLGQGNYGYTF
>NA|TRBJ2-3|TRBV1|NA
TGCACCAGCAGTTCTGGCACAGATACGCAGTATTTT
CTSSSGTDTQYF
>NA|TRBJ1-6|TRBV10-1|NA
TGCGCCAGCAGACAGGGTTGGGTGTCACCCCTCCACTTT
CASRQGWVSPLHF
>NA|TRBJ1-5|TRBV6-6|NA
TGTGCCAGCACCAGAACCCAGGTCGAACATCAGCCCCAGCATTTT
CASTRTQVEHQPQHF
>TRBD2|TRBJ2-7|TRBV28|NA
TGTGCCAGCAGTTTAATGCGGGGGGCTGATTACGAGCAGTACTTC
CASSLMRGADYEQYF
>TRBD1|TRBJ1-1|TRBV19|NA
TGTGCCAGTAGCCTTGACAGGGGCGGGCGCACTGAAGCTTTCTTT
CASSLDRGGRTEAFF
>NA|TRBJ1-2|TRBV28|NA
TGTGCCAGCAGTCCGAGGCTGAGGGATGGCTACACCTTC
CASSPRLRDGYTF
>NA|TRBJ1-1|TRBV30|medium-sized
TGTGCCTGGAGCGATGGGATGGGGACACATGAAGCTTTCTTT
CAWSDGMGTHEAFF
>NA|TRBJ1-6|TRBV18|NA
TGTGCCAGCTCACCACGTCGAGGACAGTATAATTCACCCCTCCACTTT
CASSPRRGQYNSPLHF
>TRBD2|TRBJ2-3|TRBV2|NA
TGTGCCAGCAGTGAATGGACTAGCGGGGGCTTCACAGATACGCAGTATTTT
CASSEWTSGGFTDTQYF